These 26 T cell receptor beta chains originate from one sample sequenced in a study of early T cells in non-severe SARS-CoV-2 infection. TCRdb passed the 5' RACE reads through MiXCR, listing each CDR3 protein once. The sample carries 35,000 to 45,000 distinct CDR3 sequences, roughly 6.2% recorded once. The starting material was whole blood, obtained at baseline. Source of these receptors: an adult who was a healthcare worker with PCR-confirmed SARS-CoV-2 infection or an uninfected control (not recorded which).

The table lists this clonotype with a few counts. This chain uses TRBV19 with TRBJ1-1, with 12 positions matching TRBD1. The CDR3 runs to 16 residues. Unmatched junction bases numbered 9, after V lost 5 bases and J lost 5 bases. Germline V gene data show CDR1 as LNHDA and CDR2 as SQIVND (reference sequence). This chain's CDR3 is CASSSWDRGRRTEAFF. The CDR3 coding sequence is TGTGCCAGTAGTTCCTGGGACAGGGGGCGAAGGACTGAAGCTTTCTTT.

This clonotype occurred many times. The V gene is TRBV28, the J gene TRBJ2-4; TRBD1 is a possible D gene (5 bases). The CDR3 length is 13 residues. V lost 6 bases and J lost 7, with 13 bases in between. CDR1 is MDHEN and CDR2 is SYDVKM in the germline V gene. CDR3 sequence (DNA): TGTGCCAGCAGCCTCAGGGCCCCGAACATTCAGTACTTC. Translation: CASSLRAPNIQYF.

This clonotype has a handful of counts. The chain carries TRBV5-1 and TRBJ2-7; a weak D match, TRBD2 (6 bases). The CDR3 totals 14 residues. CDR1 and CDR2 (germline): SGHRS, YFSETQ. V was clipped by 0 bases and J by 3 bases, with 10 bases between them. CDR3 loop: CASSLAAGFYEQYF. CDR3 nucleotide sequence: TGCGCCAGCAGCTTGGCTGCGGGGTTCTACGAGCAGTACTTC. Full variable domain (missing parts from reference TRBV5-1 and TRBJ2-7): KAGVTQTPRYLIKTRGQQVTLSCSPISGHRSVSWYQQTPGQGLQFLFEYFSETQRNKGNFPGRFSGRQFSNSRSEMNVSTLELGDSALYLCASSLAAGFYEQYFGPGTRLTVT.

The chain joins TRBV25-1 to TRBJ2-2, with TRBD1 as a possible D gene (5 bases). Germline CDR1 is MGHDK and CDR2 is SYGVNS. V lost 5 bases and J 0 bases, leaving 10 bases between the germline ends. This CDR3 spans 15 amino acids. This chain's CDR3 is CASSRQLSNTGELFF. DNA of the CDR3: TGTGCCAGCAGTCGACAGCTTTCGAACACCGGGGAGCTGTTTTTT.

The J gene is TRBJ2-7, the V gene TRBV6-2 or TRBV6-3, with D possibly TRBD1 on 5 matching bases. With 6 bases removed from V and 2 bases from J, the gap between germline ends came to 11 bases. The V gene's germline CDR1 is MNHEY and CDR2 SVGEGT. This CDR3 contains 13 residues. The CDR3 coding sequence is TGTGCCAGCAGGGGGCTTGGCACCTACGAGCAGTACTTC. Protein product: CASRGLGTYEQYF.

The sample holds a few counts of this clonotype. The chain links TRBV7-6 to TRBJ2-7; D may be TRBD1 (6 bases). Trimming took 5 bases from V and 4 from J, leaving 15 bases between them. This CDR3 is 14 amino acids long. CDR1 is SGHVS, CDR2 FNYEAQ, per germline. In DNA, the CDR3 is TGTGCCAGCAGCCCCCGACAGGATACTTACGAGCAGTACTTC. This gives the protein CASSPRQDTYEQYF.

The chain employs TRBV27 and TRBJ1-6; 10 bases line up with TRBD1. Trimming cost V 2 bases and J 6 bases; bases outside gene matches: 10. This CDR3 has 18 amino acids. Germline assignment: CDR1 MNHEY and CDR2 SMNVEV (reference sequence). The CDR3 region has the DNA TGTGCCAGCAGTTTAGGCCGGACAGGGGGATCGAGTAATTCACCCCTCCACTTT. It codes for CASSLGRTGGSSNSPLHF.

This clonotype occurred many times. CDR3 sequence: CAWSAGGYQPQHF. The CDR3 region has the DNA TGTGCCTGGAGTGCAGGGGGCTATCAGCCCCAGCATTTT. The genes are TRBV30 and TRBJ1-5, with TRBD1 matching 8 bases. V dropped 1 base and J dropped 5; count of bases not matched to a gene: 1. Germline loops: CDR1 GTSNPN, CDR2 SVGIG (reference sequence). This CDR3 region has 13 residues.

This clonotype was seen more than once but under ten times. V is TRBV6-6 and J is TRBJ1-2; 8 positions agree with TRBD1. The CDR3 consists of 14 residues. Losses at the gene ends were 7 bases for V and 3 bases for J; bases not matched to a gene: 7. Germline V gives CDR1 MNHNY, CDR2 SVGAGI (reference sequence). The CDR3 loop reads CASIGQGRDYGYTF. The DNA of the CDR3 is TGTGCCAGCATTGGACAGGGAAGGGACTATGGCTACACCTTC.

To note about this clonotype: The missing conserved phenylalanine or tryptophan at the end of this CDR3 makes a read error likely. V usage is TRBV14 and J usage is TRBJ2-1, with unresolved D. The germline V gene encodes CDR1 SGHDN and CDR2 FVKESK. CDR3 length: 13 residues. Trimming stripped 0 bases from V and 2 bases from J, with 2 bases between. CDR3: CASSQETYNEQFS. Written as DNA, the CDR3 is TGTGCCAGCAGCCAAGAGACCTACAATGAGCAGTTCTCC.

This clonotype was detected many times. CDR3 DNA sequence: TGTGCCAGTAGTACGTGGACAGACCCCCATGGCTACACCTTC. Translating gives CASSTWTDPHGYTF. V is TRBV19 and J is TRBJ1-2; possibly TRBD1 for D (6 bases). Germline CDR1 is LNHDA and CDR2 is SQIVND (reference sequence). V gave up 4 bases and J gave up 6 bases, with 15 bases separating them. CDR3 length: 14 amino acids.

This clonotype was counted many times. V usage is TRBV6-6 and J usage is TRBJ2-1, with a tentative D call TRBD1 (6 bases). Germline CDR1 and CDR2: MNHNY and SVGAGI (reference sequence). CDR3 length: 13 residues. Trimming shortened V by 2 bases and J by 9 bases, and 11 bases separated the two germline ends. CDR3 sequence (DNA): TGTGCCAGCAGTTACGAACCACAGGGTGAGCAGTTCTTC. Its translation is CASSYEPQGEQFF.

This clonotype was counted between two and nine times. The genes are TRBV10-3 and TRBJ1-4; no reliable D call. Germline CDR1 is ENHRY and CDR2 is SYGVKD. The CDR3 is made up of 12 amino acids. V gave up 5 bases and J gave up 8 bases, with 9 bases separating them. DNA of the CDR3: TGTGCCATCAGTTCCGAGTGGGAAAAACTGTTTTTT. Translating it yields CAISSEWEKLFF.

Many counts were recorded for this clonotype. The chain carries TRBV6-2 or TRBV6-3 and TRBJ1-5; the match to TRBD1 covers 9 bases. J was trimmed by 6 bases and V by 6 bases; bases with no gene match: 9. The CDR3 has 15 amino acids. Per the germline V gene, CDR1 is MNHEY and CDR2 is SVGEGT. CDR3 DNA: TGTGCCAGCAGCCCTAGTACAGGGGGCATTCAGCCCCAGCATTTT. Its translation is CASSPSTGGIQPQHF.

Only a few counts were recorded for this clonotype. The chain carries TRBV25-1 and TRBJ1-4; tentatively, D is TRBD1 (6 bases). The CDR3 totals 14 residues. Trimming removed 5 bases at V and 9 bases at J, with 16 bases between. The germline gives CDR1 MGHDK, CDR2 SYGVNS. The CDR3 DNA follows: TGTGCCAGCAGTTACCGGGGGGCAAGGAAAAAACTGTTTTTT. Its protein product is CASSYRGARKKLFF.

This clonotype was counted ten times or more. The chain combines TRBV20-1 with TRBJ1-5; the D is unclear. This CDR3 contains 14 residues. Germline CDR1 reads DFQATT; CDR2 reads SNEGSKA (reference sequence). Trimming left V 3 bases short and J 2 bases short, with 11 bases between. The CDR3 DNA reads TGCAGTGCTAGTCCCGGCGGGGGCAATCAGCCCCAGCATTTT. It is translated as CSASPGGGNQPQHF.

This clonotype was counted ten times or more. The chain carries TRBV7-9 and TRBJ1-6, with D possibly TRBD1 on 5 matching bases. V was cut by 4 bases and J by 13 bases, with 17 bases left in between. The CDR3 is 14 residues long. Germline CDR1 SEHNR, CDR2 FQNEAQ (reference sequence). CDR3 DNA: TGTGCCAGCAGCTGGGGGTTCCTGAGGGCTCCCCTCCACTTT. It yields the protein CASSWGFLRAPLHF.

This chain joins TRBV3-1 and TRBJ1-5, with D hard to call. V was shortened by 1 base and J by 6 bases, with 7 bases between the two germline ends. Germline V CDR1 and CDR2: LGHDT, YNNKEL (reference sequence). There are 13 residues in the CDR3. CDR3 region: CASSQVQTQPQHF. The CDR3 coding sequence is TGTGCCAGCAGCCAAGTTCAGACTCAGCCCCAGCATTTT.

This clonotype was observed many times. The CDR3 nucleotides are TGTGCCAGCAGTGAGGGCGGGGTGTACAATGAGCAGTTCTTC. Translating gives CASSEGGVYNEQFF. J is TRBJ2-1 and V is TRBV6-1; a possible D gene is TRBD2 (6 bases). From germline, CDR1 is MNHNS and CDR2 SASEGT. This CDR3 is built from 14 residues. With 3 bases removed from V and 4 bases from J, the gap between germline ends came to 10 bases.

There are a few counts of this clonotype. This sequence joins TRBV7-9 and TRBJ1-3; D ambiguous. Trimming left V 0 bases short and J 1 base short, with 10 bases between. Germline assignment: CDR1 SEHNR and CDR2 FQNEAQ (reference sequence). This CDR3 has 16 residues. This CDR3 reads CASSLAADASGNTIYF. CDR3 DNA: TGTGCCAGCAGCTTAGCGGCGGATGCGTCTGGAAACACCATATATTTT.

This clonotype was observed at least ten times. The rearrangement uses TRBV7-2 and TRBJ2-3; TRBD2 is a possible D gene (5 bases). The CDR3 consists of 16 residues. CDR1 SGHTA and CDR2 FQGNSA come from the germline V gene. V was cut by 3 bases and J by 0 bases, with 13 bases left in between. The CDR3 here is CASSFASGPSTDTQYF. CDR3 bases: TGTGCCAGCAGCTTTGCCAGCGGTCCCAGCACAGATACGCAGTATTTT.

This chain connects TRBV6-1 to TRBJ1-6, with TRBD1 identical over 7 bases. CDR1 and CDR2 from the germline V gene are MNHNS and SASEGT. The CDR3 consists of 14 residues. The J segment lost 7 bases and the V segment lost 6 bases, leaving 6 bases of the junction unmatched. DNA for the CDR3: TGTGCCAGCAGAGCGGGACAGCTGAATTCACCCCTCCACTTT. Its protein product is CASRAGQLNSPLHF.

This clonotype was seen a handful of times. The chain uses TRBV2 and TRBJ1-6; D perhaps matches TRBD1 (5 bases). Trimming removed 9 bases at V and 6 bases at J, with 9 bases between. This CDR3 is built from 12 residues. Germline values: CDR1 SNHLY, CDR2 FYNNEI. CDR3 bases: TGTGCCAGTCACGGGGGTAATTCACCCCTCCACTTT. Protein: CASHGGNSPLHF.

This clonotype ranks as medium-sized (0.01 to 0.1%). This chain connects TRBV7-2 to TRBJ1-2, with D perhaps TRBD1 (6 bases). The CDR3 loop spans 13 amino acids. V dropped 10 bases and J dropped 4 bases, with 16 bases sitting between them. The germline V gene has CDR1 SGHTA and CDR2 FQGNSA. The CDR3 DNA is TGTGCCATATTATCGGACAGTAGCTATGGCTACACCTTC. Protein: CAILSDSSYGYTF.

This clonotype was observed a handful of times. This rearrangement joins TRBV11-2 to TRBJ2-7; TRBD2 agrees at 7 bases. Germline-derived CDR1 and CDR2 are SGHAT and FQNNGV. V gave up 7 bases and J gave up 2 bases; unmatched junction bases: 5. This CDR3 has 13 residues. The CDR3 spells CASKRAGTYEQYF. The CDR3 DNA reads TGTGCCAGCAAGCGAGCGGGGACCTACGAGCAGTACTTC.

This clonotype was observed many times. The rearrangement joins TRBV5-4 to TRBJ1-2; 7 bases match TRBD1. The CDR3 is 15 amino acids. V lost 2 bases to trimming and J lost 2 bases; unmatched junction nucleotides: 6. Germline CDR1 reads SGHNT; CDR2 reads YYREEE (reference sequence). The DNA of the CDR3 is TGTGCCAGCAGCTTCTATAGCAGGGGGAACTATGGCTACACCTTC. Translating it yields CASSFYSRGNYGYTF.